This paragraph covers one T cell receptor beta chain sequence. The data are from a study of molecular identifiers for immune sequencing clone quantification. Trimming took 2 bases from V and 5 from J; bases not matched to a gene: 5. Germline loops: CDR1 MDHEN, CDR2 SYDVKM. CDR3 size: 15 residues. TCRdb processed the PCR reads anew with MiXCR; each CDR3 protein has one entry. The data show 90,000 to 120,000 distinct CDR3 sequences, with over 30% seen just once and around 4.2% held by the top ten. The rearrangement links TRBV28 to TRBJ2-3; 9 bases map to TRBD1. The sample comprised naive CD8+ T cells from blood, with Jurkat cell RNA spiked in. The subset: FACS-sorted CD8+CD4-CCR7+CD45RA+ naive T cells. This clonotype was sampled from a human donor in good health. Some libraries in this study had Jurkat cell RNA spiked in. The CDR3 here is CASSLGQGTGDTQYF. CDR3 coding DNA: TGTGCCAGCAGTTTAGGACAGGGGACTGGAGATACGCAGTATTTT.